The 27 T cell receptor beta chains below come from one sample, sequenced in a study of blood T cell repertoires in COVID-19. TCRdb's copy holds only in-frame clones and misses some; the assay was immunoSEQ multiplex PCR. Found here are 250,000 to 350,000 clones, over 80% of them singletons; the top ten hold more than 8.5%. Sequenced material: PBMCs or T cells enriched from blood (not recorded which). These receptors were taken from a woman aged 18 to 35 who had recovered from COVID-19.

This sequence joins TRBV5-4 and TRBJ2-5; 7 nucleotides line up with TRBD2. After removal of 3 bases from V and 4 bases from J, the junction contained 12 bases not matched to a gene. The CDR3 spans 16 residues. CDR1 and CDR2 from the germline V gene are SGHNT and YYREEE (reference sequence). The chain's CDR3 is CASSWASGRRSETQYF. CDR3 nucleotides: TGTGCCAGCAGCTGGGCTAGCGGCCGGAGATCAGAGACCCAGTACTTC.

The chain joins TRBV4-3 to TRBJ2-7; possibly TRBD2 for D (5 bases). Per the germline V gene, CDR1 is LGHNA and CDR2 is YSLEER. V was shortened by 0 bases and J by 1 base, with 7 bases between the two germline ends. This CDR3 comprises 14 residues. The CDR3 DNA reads TGCGCCAGCAGCCAAGATAGACTATCCTACGAGCAGTACTTC. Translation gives CASSQDRLSYEQYF.

In nucleotides, the CDR3 is TGTGCCAGCAGCTCCCTCCGATCTATGGTTGGCTACACCTTC. It translates to CASSSLRSMVGYTF. The rearrangement links TRBV7-9 to TRBJ1-2; no clear D. V was cut by 4 bases and J by 7 bases, with 16 bases left in between. From germline, CDR1 is SEHNR and CDR2 FQNEAQ (reference sequence). The CDR3 extends over 14 amino acids.

CDR3 sequence: CATSIGQGVNQPQHF. The CDR3 DNA follows: TGTGCCACCAGCATCGGACAGGGGGTAAATCAGCCCCAGCATTTT. The rearrangement uses TRBV15 and TRBJ1-5; 10 bases match TRBD1. CDR1 and CDR2 from the germline V gene are LNHNV and YYDKDF (reference sequence). V shed 4 bases, J shed 4 bases, and the junction held 4 bases outside the gene matches. This CDR3 region has 15 residues.

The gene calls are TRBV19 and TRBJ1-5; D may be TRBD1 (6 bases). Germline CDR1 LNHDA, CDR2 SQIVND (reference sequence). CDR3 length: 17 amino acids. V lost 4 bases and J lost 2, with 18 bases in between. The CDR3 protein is CASSNPTGYEGNQPQHF. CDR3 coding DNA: TGTGCCAGTAGTAACCCAACAGGGTATGAAGGCAATCAGCCCCAGCATTTT.

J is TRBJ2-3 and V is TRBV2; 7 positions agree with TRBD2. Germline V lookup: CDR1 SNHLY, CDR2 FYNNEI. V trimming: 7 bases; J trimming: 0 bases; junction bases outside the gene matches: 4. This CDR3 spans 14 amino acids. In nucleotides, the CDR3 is TGTGCCAGCAACCTACTAGCGAGCACAGATACGCAGTATTTT. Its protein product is CASNLLASTDTQYF.

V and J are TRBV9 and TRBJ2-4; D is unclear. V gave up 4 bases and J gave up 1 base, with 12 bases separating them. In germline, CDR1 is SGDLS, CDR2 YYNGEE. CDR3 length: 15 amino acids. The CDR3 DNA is TGTGCCAGCAGCCTTAGCCTCGGGGCCAAAAACATTCAGTACTTC. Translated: CASSLSLGAKNIQYF.

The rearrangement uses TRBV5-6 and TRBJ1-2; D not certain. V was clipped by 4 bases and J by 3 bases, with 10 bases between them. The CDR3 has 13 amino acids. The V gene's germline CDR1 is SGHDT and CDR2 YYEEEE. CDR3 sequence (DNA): TGTGCCAGCAGCCCGGTGGTCCACTATGGCTACACCTTC. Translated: CASSPVVHYGYTF.

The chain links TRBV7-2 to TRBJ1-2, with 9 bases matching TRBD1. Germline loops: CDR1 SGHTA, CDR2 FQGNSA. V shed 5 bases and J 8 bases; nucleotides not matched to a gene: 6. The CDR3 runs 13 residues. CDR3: CASSPNTGGGYTF. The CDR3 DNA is TGTGCCAGCAGCCCTAATACAGGGGGCGGCTACACCTTC.

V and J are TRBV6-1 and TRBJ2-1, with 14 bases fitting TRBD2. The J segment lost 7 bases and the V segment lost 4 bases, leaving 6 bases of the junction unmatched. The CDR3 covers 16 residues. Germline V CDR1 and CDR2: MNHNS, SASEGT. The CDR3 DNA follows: TGTGCCAGCAGTGGGGGGACTAGCGGGAGTTATAATGAGCAGTTCTTC. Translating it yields CASSGGTSGSYNEQFF.

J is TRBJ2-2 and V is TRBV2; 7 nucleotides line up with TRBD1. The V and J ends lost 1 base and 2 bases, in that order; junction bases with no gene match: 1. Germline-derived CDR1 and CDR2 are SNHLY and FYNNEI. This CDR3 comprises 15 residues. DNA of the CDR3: TGTGCCAGCAGTGAAGGACAGGGCAACACCGGGGAGCTGTTTTTT. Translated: CASSEGQGNTGELFF.

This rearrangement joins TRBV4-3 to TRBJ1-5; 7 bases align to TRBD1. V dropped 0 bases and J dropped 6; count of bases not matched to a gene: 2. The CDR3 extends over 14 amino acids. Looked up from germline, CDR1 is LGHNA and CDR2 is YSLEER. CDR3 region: CASSQDHRGQPQHF. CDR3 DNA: TGCGCCAGCAGCCAAGACCACAGGGGTCAGCCCCAGCATTTT.

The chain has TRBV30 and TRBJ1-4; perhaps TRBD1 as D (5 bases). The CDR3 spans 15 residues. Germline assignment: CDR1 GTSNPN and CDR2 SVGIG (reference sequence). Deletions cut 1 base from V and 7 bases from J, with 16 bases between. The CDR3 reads CAWSAPSGHVEKLFF. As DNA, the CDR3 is TGTGCCTGGAGTGCCCCATCCGGACACGTTGAAAAACTGTTTTTT.

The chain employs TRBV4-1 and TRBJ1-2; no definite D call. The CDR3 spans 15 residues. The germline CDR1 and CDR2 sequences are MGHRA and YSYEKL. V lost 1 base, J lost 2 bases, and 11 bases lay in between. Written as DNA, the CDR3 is TGCGCCAGCAGCCAAGTGGAGGGTACCAACTATGGCTACACCTTC. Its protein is CASSQVEGTNYGYTF.

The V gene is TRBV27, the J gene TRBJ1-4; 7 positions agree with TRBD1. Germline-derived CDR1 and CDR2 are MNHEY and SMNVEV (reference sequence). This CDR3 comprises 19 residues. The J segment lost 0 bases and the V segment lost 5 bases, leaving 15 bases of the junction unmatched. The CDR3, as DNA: TGTGCCAGCAGTCCACGAGGGACAGTCGCGGTTCCAACTAATGAAAAACTGTTTTTT. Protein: CASSPRGTVAVPTNEKLFF.

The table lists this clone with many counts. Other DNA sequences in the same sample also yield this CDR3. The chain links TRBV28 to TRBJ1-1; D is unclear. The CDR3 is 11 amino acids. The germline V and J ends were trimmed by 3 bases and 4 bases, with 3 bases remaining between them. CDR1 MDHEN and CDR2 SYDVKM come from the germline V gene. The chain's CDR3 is CASSLSTEAFF. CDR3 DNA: TGTGCCAGCAGTTTGAGCACTGAAGCTTTCTTT.

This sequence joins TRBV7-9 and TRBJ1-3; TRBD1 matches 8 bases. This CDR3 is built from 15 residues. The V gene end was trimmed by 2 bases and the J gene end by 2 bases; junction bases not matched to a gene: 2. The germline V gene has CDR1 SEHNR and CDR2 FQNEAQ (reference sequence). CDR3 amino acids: CASSLLDRAGNTIYF. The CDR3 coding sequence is TGTGCCAGCAGCTTACTGGACAGGGCTGGAAACACCATATATTTT.

CDR3 DNA sequence: TGTGCCAGCGGGGTGGGACAGGCGGGGGGCTACACCTTC. It specifies CASGVGQAGGYTF. The J gene is TRBJ1-2, the V gene TRBV9; TRBD1 agrees at 8 bases. The length of the CDR3 is 13 residues. The germline V gene has CDR1 SGDLS and CDR2 YYNGEE. J was trimmed by 8 bases and V by 7 bases; bases with no gene match: 10.

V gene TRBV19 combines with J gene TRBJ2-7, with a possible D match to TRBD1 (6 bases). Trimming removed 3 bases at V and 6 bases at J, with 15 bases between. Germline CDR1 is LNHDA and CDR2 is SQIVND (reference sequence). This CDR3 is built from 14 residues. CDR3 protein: CASSIGRGTPEQYF. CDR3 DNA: TGTGCCAGTAGTATCGGCAGGGGCACACCCGAGCAGTACTTC.

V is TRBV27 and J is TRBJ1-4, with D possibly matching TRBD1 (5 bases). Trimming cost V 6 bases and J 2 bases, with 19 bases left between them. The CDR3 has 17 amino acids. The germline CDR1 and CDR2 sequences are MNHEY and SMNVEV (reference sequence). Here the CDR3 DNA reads TGTGCCAGCAGACTAGGTTGGGGGGTCGGGACTAATGAAAAACTGTTTTTT. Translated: CASRLGWGVGTNEKLFF.

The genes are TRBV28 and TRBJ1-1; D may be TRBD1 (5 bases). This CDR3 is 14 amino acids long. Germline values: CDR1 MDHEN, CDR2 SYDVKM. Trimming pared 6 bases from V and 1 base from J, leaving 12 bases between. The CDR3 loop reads CASSMAGRNTEAFF. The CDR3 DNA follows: TGTGCCAGCAGCATGGCAGGGCGGAACACTGAAGCTTTCTTT.

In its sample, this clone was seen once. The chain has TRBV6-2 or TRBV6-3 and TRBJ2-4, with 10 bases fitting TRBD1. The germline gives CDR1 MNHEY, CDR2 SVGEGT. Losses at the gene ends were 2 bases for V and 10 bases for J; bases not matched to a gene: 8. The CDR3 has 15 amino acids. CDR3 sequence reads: CASSYHGTGVYIQYF. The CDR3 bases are TGTGCCAGCAGTTACCACGGGACAGGGGTCTATATTCAGTACTTC.

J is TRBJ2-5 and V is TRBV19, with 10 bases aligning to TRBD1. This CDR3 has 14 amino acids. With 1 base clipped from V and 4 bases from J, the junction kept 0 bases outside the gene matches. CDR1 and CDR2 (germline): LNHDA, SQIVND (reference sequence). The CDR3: CASSIGTGGETQYF. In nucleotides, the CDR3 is TGTGCCAGTAGTATAGGGACAGGGGGAGAGACCCAGTACTTC.

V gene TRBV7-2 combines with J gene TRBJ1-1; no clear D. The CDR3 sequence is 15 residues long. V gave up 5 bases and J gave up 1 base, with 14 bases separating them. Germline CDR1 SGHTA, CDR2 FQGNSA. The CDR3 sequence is CASSPTLAGNTEAFF. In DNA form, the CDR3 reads TGTGCCAGCAGCCCGACACTTGCCGGGAACACTGAAGCTTTCTTT.

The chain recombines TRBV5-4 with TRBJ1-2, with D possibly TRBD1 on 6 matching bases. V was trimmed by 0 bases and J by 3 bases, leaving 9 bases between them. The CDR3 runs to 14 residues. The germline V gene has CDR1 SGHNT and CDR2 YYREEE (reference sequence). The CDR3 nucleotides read TGTGCCAGCAGCTTGGACAGGGCCTACTATGGCTACACCTTC. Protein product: CASSLDRAYYGYTF. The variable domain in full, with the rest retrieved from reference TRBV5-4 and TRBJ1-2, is ETGVTQSPTHLIKTRGQQVTLRCSSQSGHNTVSWYQQALGQGPQFIFQYYREEENGRGNFPPRFSGLQFPNYSSELNVNALELDDSALYLCASSLDRAYYGYTFGSGTRLTVV.

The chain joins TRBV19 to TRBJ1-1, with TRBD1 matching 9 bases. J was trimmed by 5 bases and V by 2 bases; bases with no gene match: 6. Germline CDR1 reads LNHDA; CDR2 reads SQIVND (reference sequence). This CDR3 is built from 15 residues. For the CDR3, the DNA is TGTGCCAGTAGTATACTGGGACAGGGAGATACTGAAGCTTTCTTT. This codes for CASSILGQGDTEAFF.

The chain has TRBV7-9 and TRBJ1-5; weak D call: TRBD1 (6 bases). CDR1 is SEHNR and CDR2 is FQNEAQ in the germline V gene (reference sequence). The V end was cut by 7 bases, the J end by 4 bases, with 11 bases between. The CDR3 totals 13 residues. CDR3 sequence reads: CASTKTGNQPQHF. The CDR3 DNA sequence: TGTGCCAGCACCAAAACAGGGAATCAGCCCCAGCATTTT.